One and the same sample provided the 11 T cell receptor beta chains below, sequenced in a study of blood T cells in healthy people across ages. A second PCR, run for roughly 7 to 12 cycles, used a sample-barcoded 5' primer plus a J-beta primer mix. MiXCR was run by TCRdb on the 5' RACE reads, yielding one entry per CDR3 protein. This sample has about 1.7 million distinct CDR3 sequences; roughly 27% occur once, and the top ten carry roughly 8%. Source material: blood. The receptors derive from a woman under 40 in good health.

With respect to this clonotype: This sequence may be a read error, since a much larger clone differs from it by one base. As DNA, the CDR3 is TGTACCATCAGTGCAGCGGGACCCCAAGAGACCCAGTACTTC. This translates into CTISAAGPQETQYF. The J gene is TRBJ2-5, the V gene TRBV10-3, with 7 bases lining up with TRBD2. CDR3 length: 14 residues. Germline CDR1 and CDR2: ENHRY and SYGVKD.

The sample holds a few counts of this clonotype. The J gene is TRBJ2-5, the V gene TRBV11-2; the match to TRBD2 covers 7 bases. The J segment lost 4 bases and the V segment lost 7 bases, leaving 15 bases of the junction unmatched. The CDR3 is made up of 16 amino acids. The germline CDR1 and CDR2 sequences are SGHAT and FQNNGV. The CDR3 coding sequence is TGTGCCAGCACGGGTCAACGAGCGGGAATCAGAGAGACCCAGTACTTC. It specifies CASTGQRAGIRETQYF.

To note about this clonotype: This may arise from a read error, as a much more abundant clone is one base away. The gene calls are TRBV5-5 and TRBJ1-1; D gene uncertain. The CDR3 extends over 15 amino acids. Trimming pared 0 bases from V and 2 bases from J, leaving 11 bases between. Germline values: CDR1 SGHKS, CDR2 YYEKEE (reference sequence). The CDR3 DNA reads as TGTGCCAGCAGCTTGGAGGGCGGATGTAACACTGAAGCTTTCTTT. Its translation is CASSLEGGCNTEAFF.

The chain couples TRBV3-1 to TRBJ2-5, with D possibly TRBD2 on 5 matching bases. This CDR3 region has 14 residues. Germline lookup yields CDR1 LGHDT and CDR2 YNNKEL (reference sequence). V lost 3 bases to trimming and J lost 2 bases, with 10 bases between them. The CDR3 DNA reads TGTGCCAGCAGCCAGAGGGAACAGCAAGAGACCCAGTACTTC. This sequence encodes CASSQREQQETQYF.

The chain uses TRBV20-1 and TRBJ2-1; D is unresolved. Germline V lookup: CDR1 DFQATT, CDR2 SNEGSKA (reference sequence). This CDR3 contains 14 residues. The V end was cut by 1 base, the J end by 6 bases, with 13 bases between. CDR3: CSARVVEARNEQFF. The CDR3 bases are TGCAGTGCTAGAGTGGTAGAGGCACGCAATGAGCAGTTCTTC.

This clonotype showed up just once. This chain uses TRBV7-2 with TRBJ1-1, with D unresolved. Germline assignment: CDR1 SGHTA and CDR2 FQGNSA. V lost 5 bases to trimming and J lost 1 base, with 14 bases between them. CDR3 length: 15 residues. The CDR3 nucleotides are TGTGCCAGCAGCCCCCGAAACAGCCCGAACACTGAAGCTTTCTTT. It encodes CASSPRNSPNTEAFF.

The J gene is TRBJ2-2, the V gene TRBV5-1, with TRBD1 matching 7 bases. In germline, CDR1 is SGHRS, CDR2 YFSETQ. The CDR3 totals 15 residues. J gave up 7 bases and V 4 bases, and 10 bases lay outside the gene matches. The CDR3: CASSPGTASSGELFF. In nucleotides, the CDR3 is TGCGCCAGCAGCCCGGGGACAGCCTCGAGCGGGGAGCTGTTTTTT. Full variable domain (missing parts from reference TRBV5-1 and TRBJ2-2): KAGVTQTPRYLIKTRGQQVTLSCSPISGHRSVSWYQQTPGQGLQFLFEYFSETQRNKGNFPGRFSGRQFSNSRSEMNVSTLELGDSALYLCASSPGTASSGELFFGEGSRLTVL.

This clonotype was observed at least ten times. V and J are TRBV20-1 and TRBJ2-7; the match to TRBD1 covers 12 bases. V lost 6 bases and J lost 0; bases outside the gene matches: 9. Germline V gene lookup returns CDR1 DFQATT and CDR2 SNEGSKA (reference sequence). The CDR3 spans 16 residues. CDR3 nucleotides: TGCAGTGCGGGGACAGGGGGCGACTTACCCTCCTACGAGCAGTACTTC. It specifies CSAGTGGDLPSYEQYF.

This clonotype was detected ten times or more. Written as DNA, the CDR3 is TGTGCCATCAGGAACGGGGGGCTCTCCTACGAGCAGTACTTC. This encodes CAIRNGGLSYEQYF. This chain joins TRBV10-3 and TRBJ2-7; TRBD2 is a possible D gene (7 bases). Germline V gene data show CDR1 as ENHRY and CDR2 as SYGVKD. The CDR3 spans 14 residues. V was shortened by 6 bases and J by 0 bases, with 12 bases between the two germline ends.

This clonotype was detected a few times. This chain links TRBV12-3 or TRBV12-4 with TRBJ2-1, with a tentative D call TRBD2 (5 bases). V was cut by 4 bases and J by 0 bases, with 10 bases left in between. The CDR3 extends over 15 amino acids. CDR3 loop: CASSWSGSSYNEQFF. The CDR3, as DNA: TGTGCCAGCAGTTGGAGCGGCAGCTCCTACAATGAGCAGTTCTTC.

This chain joins TRBV11-2 and TRBJ2-1, with a weak D call TRBD1 (6 bases). Gene TRBJ2-7 matches the end of the DNA better, so the J call may be wrong. CDR3 length: 15 residues. Germline CDR1 SGHAT, CDR2 FQNNGV. CDR3 loop: CASSPDRLNDYEQYF. CDR3 DNA: TGTGCCAGCAGCCCTGACAGGTTGAACGACTACGAGCAGTACTTC.